The subject of this entry is one T cell receptor beta chain. The antigen this receptor binds is unknown. The sample holds no much larger clone one base away, and base qualities are not on file. The method behind the library was 5' RACE. Sequenced using an Illumina HiSeq 2500. A second roughly 6 to 11 cycle PCR used a sample-barcoded 5' primer and a J-beta primer mix. A unique molecular identifier was introduced onto each TCR beta cDNA molecule by a template-switch 5' adaptor carrying 12 random nucleotides. Each sample yielded at least 2.5 million CDR3-containing paired-end reads. All of the RNA was converted into first-strand cDNA using the Mint cDNA synthesis kit, with a TRBC-specific oligonucleotide serving as the primer. Following uracil-DNA glycosylase treatment, all cDNA underwent a first 18-cycle PCR with the universal primers M1SS and BC2_uni_R. Concerning the study's data processing: Each sample was normalized by randomly selecting 1 million high-quality reads, each carrying a distinct molecular identifier. Instead of being binned into consensus sequences, reads with shared molecular identifiers were discarded. CDR3 identification, clonotype clustering and error correction used MiTCR with a Q25 quality threshold and the strictest error-elimination algorithm. Lower-bound total TCR beta diversity was estimated with a nonparametric unseen species model using Euler transformation. TCRdb redid the processing of the public reads, applying fastp at Q25 and MiXCR, and retained in-frame beta chains. Every entry covers one CDR3 protein and lists the most common genes and DNA from its rows. V and J calls and clone size were set by TCRdb, not the authors. Within this sample are roughly 700,000 distinct CDR3 sequences, with 45% to 50% of them counted one time only. 25% to 35% of the sample is taken by the ten largest.

The roughly 39 donors, aged about 6 to 100 years, were systemically healthy Caucasian individuals from Russia. Each donor gave about 9.2 milliliters of peripheral blood, drawn into EDTA-treated Vacutainer tubes. Ficoll-Paque density-gradient centrifugation was used to isolate PBMCs, with at least 7 million per sample. Total RNA was extracted from PBMCs with Trizol reagent, with at least 5 micrograms obtained per sample. For every donor, flow cytometry on a PBMC aliquot measured the percentage of naive CD45RAhigh/CD27high T cells. The data originate from a study of blood T cells in healthy people across ages (dated by TCRdb to the mid-2010s). Broadly, across the study: In model experiments, template switching captured about one uniquely barcoded TCR beta cDNA molecule for every two T cells. Age-related changes in TCR beta repertoire diversity were measured in the study by deep sequencing normalized with unique cDNA molecular identifiers. Donors were grouped into four age groups: young (average about 15 years), middle-aged (about 38), aged (about 59) and long-lived (approximately 78). Donors of different ages were randomly distributed across sequencing lanes to avoid experimental bias. For two donors (one aged 18 to 30 and one aged 80 or older), the study analyzed two additional independent replicas of 1 million unique cDNA reads from the same blood draw. Overall results and qualifications from the work: Observed TCR beta diversity per million T cells fell roughly linearly with age, and a significant reduction was already apparent by age roughly 40. The long-lived group showed more naive CD4+ T cells, fewer expanded clones and increased TCR diversity than the aged group, suggesting age selection. Bulk unsorted PBMC profiling prevented conclusive comparison of naive and antigen-experienced compartments. Total diversity estimates from one million sequenced T cells were considered lower bounds and underestimates. Observed TCR beta diversity correlated strongly with the percentage of naive T cells measured by flow cytometry. Donor CMV infection status was unknown, potentially confounding age-related changes in expanded clonotypes.

Reading from cysteine to phenylalanine, the CDR3 counts 13 amino acids. The read is trimmed to its CDR3 DNA, 39 bases read in frame from base 1. V is cut by 1 base and J by 2 bases, and the space between the germline ends is 6 bases. The germline V gene (reference sequence) provides CDR1 MNHEY and CDR2 SMNVEV. The sample consisted of blood. This chain is built from TRBV27 and TRBJ2-7; the best D guess is TRBD1, with 5 bases matching. The receptor comes from an older woman in good health. The CDR3 region: CASSLWGPYEQYF. The sequence in DNA is TGTGCCAGCAGTTTATGGGGCCCCTACGAGCAGTACTTC.